The 6 T cell receptor beta chains in this list originate from one sample, sequenced in a study of blood T cell repertoires in COVID-19. Profiled with immunoSEQ multiplex PCR; TCRdb holds only in-frame clones, not every one. Of roughly 330,000 clones listed, around 83% are singletons. The sequenced sample consisted of peripheral blood. All receptors come from a woman aged 50 to 60 with acute or convalescent COVID-19.

J is TRBJ1-3 and V is TRBV20-1; 8 nucleotides match TRBD1. The ends lost 3 bases at V and 2 bases at J; junction bases unmatched: 6. Germline CDR1 DFQATT, CDR2 SNEGSKA (reference sequence). The CDR3 is 15 residues long. The CDR3 protein is CSASLQGAAGNTIYF. The CDR3 coding sequence is TGCAGTGCTAGTTTGCAGGGGGCGGCTGGAAACACCATATATTTT.

This clone appeared a single time. The chain recombines TRBV6-1 with TRBJ2-3, with 14 bases lining up with TRBD2. The CDR3 loop spans 19 amino acids. V lost 6 bases, J lost 5 bases, and 16 bases stayed unmatched. CDR1 and CDR2 from the germline V gene are MNHNS and SASEGT. CDR3 coding DNA: TGTGCCAGCAGCGAATATCAACCGGGACTAGCGGGAGTGGAAGATACGCAGTATTTT. Translating gives CASSEYQPGLAGVEDTQYF.

This rearrangement joins TRBV11-2 to TRBJ2-7; 12 bases fit TRBD2. The V and J ends lost 5 bases and 4 bases, in that order; junction bases with no gene match: 9. Germline CDR1 and CDR2: SGHAT and FQNNGV. This CDR3 contains 16 residues. CDR3 residues: CASSPRLAGARYEQYF. The DNA of the CDR3 is TGTGCCAGCAGCCCACGACTAGCGGGAGCCAGGTACGAGCAGTACTTC.

This clone was observed a handful of times. The chain combines TRBV18 with TRBJ2-5; D is possibly TRBD2 (5 bases). Looked up from germline, CDR1 is KGHSH and CDR2 is LQKENI. Trimming took off 0 bases at V and 5 bases at J, with 10 bases between the two ends. The CDR3 runs to 14 residues. CDR3 DNA: TGTGCCAGCTCACCACCGGAGGTGCGGGAGACCCAGTACTTC. This translates into CASSPPEVRETQYF.

This clone occurred a few times. J is TRBJ2-1 and V is TRBV5-1; 16 bases fit TRBD2. Per germline, CDR1 SGHRS and CDR2 YFSETQ. The CDR3 is made up of 14 amino acids. Trimming removed 9 bases from V and 8 bases from J; junction bases left unmatched: 5. The CDR3 loop is CATTGTSGGDEQFF. Written as DNA, the CDR3 is TGCGCCACCACCGGGACTAGCGGGGGGGATGAGCAGTTCTTC.

V usage is TRBV10-1 and J usage is TRBJ2-7; D is possibly TRBD1 (5 bases). CDR3 size: 15 residues. The germline V gene encodes CDR1 WNHNN and CDR2 SYGVQD (reference sequence). Trimming shortened V by 6 bases and J by 5 bases, and 20 bases separated the two germline ends. CDR3 in amino acids: CASRIRGYRPHEQYV. CDR3 nucleotide sequence: TGCGCCAGCAGGATAAGGGGCTACCGGCCCCACGAGCAGTACGTC.